A single sample is the source of the 19 T cell receptor beta chains below, sequenced in a study of response to subunit inactivated influenza vaccine. Each CDR3 protein gets one entry after TCRdb re-called the RT-PCR reads with MiXCR. This table has 630,000 or so distinct CDR3 sequences, approximately 15% appearing once. The input for sequencing was PBMCs from blood, taken 12 days after vaccination. All receptors derive from a man in his forties or fifties who received an inactivated influenza vaccine.

The chain employs TRBV5-4 and TRBJ2-2, with D unclear. This CDR3 spans 14 amino acids. V dropped 4 bases and J dropped 0 bases, with 7 bases sitting between them. CDR1 and CDR2 (germline): SGHNT, YYREEE (reference sequence). CDR3 loop: CASSPKTNTGELFF. The CDR3 DNA follows: TGTGCCAGCAGCCCCAAGACGAACACCGGGGAGCTGTTTTTT.

This clonotype was seen a few times. J is TRBJ2-3 and V is TRBV11-2; unclear D gene. This CDR3 is built from 12 residues. V was trimmed by 5 bases and J by 5 bases, leaving 8 bases between them. The germline V gene encodes CDR1 SGHAT and CDR2 FQNNGV. CDR3 DNA sequence: TGTGCCAGCAGCACTACGGTAGATACGCAGTATTTT. Amino acids: CASSTTVDTQYF.

V and J are TRBV5-1 and TRBJ2-6; D uncertain. Germline V gene data show CDR1 as SGHRS and CDR2 as YFSETQ. The V and J ends lost 0 bases and 0 bases respectively, with 10 bases between them. The CDR3 length is 17 residues. This chain's CDR3 is CASSLAPETSGANVLTF. CDR3 DNA sequence: TGCGCCAGCAGCTTGGCTCCGGAGACCTCTGGGGCCAACGTCCTGACTTTC.

This clonotype came up many times. This chain joins TRBV4-1 and TRBJ2-1, with 8 bases aligning to TRBD2. The CDR3 loop spans 16 amino acids. Germline CDR1 and CDR2: MGHRA and YSYEKL. Germline trimming cut 3 bases from V and 1 base from J; bases unmatched to any gene: 5. The CDR3 loop is CASSHIAGYSYNEQFF. CDR3 DNA: TGCGCCAGCAGCCACATAGCGGGGTATTCCTACAATGAGCAGTTCTTC.

This clonotype was seen only a few times. This rearrangement joins TRBV12-3 or TRBV12-4 to TRBJ2-2; TRBD2 matches at 7 bases. This CDR3 has 15 amino acids. Germline trimming cut 7 bases from V and 3 bases from J; bases unmatched to any gene: 8. The DNA of the CDR3 is TGTGCCAGCACCTTTTGGGGGAGGGACACCGGGGAGCTGTTTTTT. Its protein product is CASTFWGRDTGELFF.

This chain uses TRBV6-1 with TRBJ2-7, with 8 bases fitting TRBD1. Losses at the gene ends were 6 bases for V and 1 base for J; bases not matched to a gene: 8. The germline CDR1 and CDR2 sequences are MNHNS and SASEGT. This CDR3 contains 15 residues. The CDR3 sequence: CASRPGQGWSYEQYF. In DNA, the CDR3 is TGTGCCAGCAGGCCAGGACAGGGATGGTCCTACGAGCAGTACTTC.

The sample holds a few counts of this clonotype. V gene TRBV7-9 combines with J gene TRBJ2-7; possibly TRBD1 for D (7 bases). The germline V gene encodes CDR1 SEHNR and CDR2 FQNEAQ (reference sequence). This CDR3 is 13 amino acids long. V shed 5 bases and J shed 8 bases, with 16 bases lying between them. The CDR3: CASSPGGQGQQYF. CDR3 DNA sequence: TGTGCCAGCAGCCCAGGGGGGCAGGGCCAGCAGTACTTC.

This chain connects TRBV13 to TRBJ2-1; 9 bases fit TRBD2. V lost 5 bases to trimming and J lost 3 bases; unmatched junction nucleotides: 8. The CDR3 is 16 residues long. CDR1 and CDR2 from the germline V gene are PRHDT and FYEKMQ (reference sequence). CDR3 nucleotides: TGTGCCAGCAGCACCTCGCGGGAGGGGGGCTACAATGAGCAGTTCTTC. Translated, it gives CASSTSREGGYNEQFF.

This clonotype has a handful of counts. This sequence joins TRBV3-1 and TRBJ2-1; D tentatively fits TRBD1 or TRBD2 (5 bases each). The germline CDR1 and CDR2 sequences are LGHDT and YNNKEL (reference sequence). This CDR3 is 14 amino acids long. Trimming stripped 1 base from V and 10 bases from J, with 14 bases between. Written as DNA, the CDR3 is TGTGCCAGCAGCCAAGGCTCTCCGGGGCGGGAGCAGTTCTTC. Protein sequence: CASSQGSPGREQFF.

The chain has TRBV20-1 and TRBJ2-3; 12 bases are shared with TRBD2. The CDR3 has 15 amino acids. J gave up 7 bases and V 6 bases, and 11 bases lay outside the gene matches. The germline gives CDR1 DFQATT, CDR2 SNEGSKA (reference sequence). CDR3 in amino acids: CSAENLAGGLNTQYF. The CDR3 DNA follows: TGCAGTGCCGAGAACCTAGCGGGAGGGCTAAATACGCAGTATTTT.

V gene TRBV20-1 combines with J gene TRBJ1-4; D not certain. Trimming took 5 bases from V and 8 from J, leaving 18 bases between them. This CDR3 spans 14 amino acids. From germline, CDR1 is DFQATT and CDR2 SNEGSKA (reference sequence). CDR3 residues: CSASPGPTLEKLFF. CDR3 DNA: TGCAGTGCTTCCCCCGGGCCCACACTGGAAAAACTGTTTTTT.

The CDR3 protein is CASTGTGRGEQYF. CDR3 in DNA: TGTGCCAGCACCGGGACAGGGAGGGGCGAGCAGTACTTC. The chain joins TRBV6-2 or TRBV6-3 to TRBJ2-7, with TRBD1 matching 9 bases. V lost 7 bases to trimming and J lost 6 bases; unmatched junction nucleotides: 7. The CDR3 has 13 amino acids. CDR1 is MNHEY, CDR2 SVGEGT, per germline.

This clonotype was seen only a few times. The rearrangement joins TRBV20-1 to TRBJ1-5, with 8 positions matching TRBD1. The CDR3 has 14 amino acids. The ends lost 4 bases at V and 1 base at J; junction bases unmatched: 3. The germline gives CDR1 DFQATT, CDR2 SNEGSKA (reference sequence). The chain's CDR3 is CSAKTGVSNQPQHF. In nucleotides, the CDR3 is TGCAGTGCTAAGACAGGGGTAAGCAATCAGCCCCAGCATTTT.

The chain carries TRBV4-3 and TRBJ2-3; unclear D gene. Deletions cut 2 bases from V and 2 bases from J, with 14 bases between. The CDR3 consists of 16 residues. CDR1 and CDR2 from the germline V gene are LGHNA and YSLEER. The chain's CDR3 is CASSQYPRTATDTQYF. The CDR3 bases are TGCGCCAGCAGCCAATACCCAAGGACGGCCACAGATACGCAGTATTTT.

The gene calls are TRBV7-3 and TRBJ1-1; D uncertain. Trimming took off 0 bases at V and 3 bases at J, with 5 bases between the two ends. Germline CDR1 SGHTA, CDR2 FQGTGA. The CDR3 covers 13 residues. The CDR3 region has the DNA TGTGCCAGCAGCTTAACGGCGGACACTGAAGCTTTCTTT. Its translation: CASSLTADTEAFF.

The chain combines TRBV30 with TRBJ2-7; TRBD1 is a possible D gene (5 bases). V was trimmed by 3 bases and J by 3 bases, leaving 9 bases between them. The CDR3 runs to 12 residues. Germline V gene lookup returns CDR1 GTSNPN and CDR2 SVGIG (reference sequence). CDR3 loop: CAWRDNYYEQYF. CDR3 DNA sequence: TGTGCCTGGAGGGACAATTACTACGAGCAGTACTTC.

This clonotype turned up a few times. The chain joins TRBV11-2 to TRBJ1-2, with 12 nucleotides matching TRBD1. Per germline, CDR1 SGHAT and CDR2 FQNNGV. Losses at the gene ends were 6 bases for V and 7 bases for J; bases not matched to a gene: 9. There are 15 residues in the CDR3. The CDR3 DNA follows: TGTGCCAGCAGATCACCCCGGGACAGGGGGCTTGGCTACACCTTC. Protein sequence: CASRSPRDRGLGYTF.

The chain links TRBV9 to TRBJ2-7, with D unclear. V was pared by 3 bases and J by 3 bases, with 13 bases between. The CDR3 length is 14 residues. The V gene's germline CDR1 is SGDLS and CDR2 YYNGEE. As DNA, the CDR3 is TGTGCCAGCAGCGCGGGTACGGTTTACTACGAGCAGTACTTC. Translation: CASSAGTVYYEQYF.

The chain combines TRBV6-2 or TRBV6-3 with TRBJ2-7; D is uncertain. The CDR3 runs 16 residues. Germline V CDR1 and CDR2: MNHEY, SVGEGT. V shed 2 bases and J shed 2 bases, with 16 bases lying between them. CDR3 DNA sequence: TGTGCCAGCAGTTACCGTATCAAGCTAAGGCCCTACGAGCAGTACTTC. Translated, it gives CASSYRIKLRPYEQYF.